One sample yielded the 17 T cell receptor beta chains listed below, sequenced in a study of graft-versus-host responses after intestinal transplantation. Using immunoSEQ multiplex PCR, the repertoire was profiled, and TCRdb retains in-frame clones only, with some absent. The sample includes about 59,000 clones, 90% to 95% seen only once; the top ten take more than 0.3%. What these receptors recognize is not known. The material sequenced was unstimulated CD4+ T cells sorted from spleen or lymph node cells, taken before transplant. These receptors came from a human donor who was the organ donor for an intestinal transplant.

This clone was seen just once. The chain is built from TRBV10-2 and TRBJ2-7; perhaps TRBD1 as D (7 bases). The CDR3 extends over 13 amino acids. Germline CDR1 reads WSHSY; CDR2 reads SAAADI. Trimming cost V 7 bases and J 2 bases, with 12 bases left between them. The CDR3 reads CASTRDRAYEQYF. CDR3 DNA sequence: TGCGCCAGCACGCGGGACAGAGCCTACGAGCAGTACTTC.

The rearrangement links TRBV4-3 to TRBJ2-2; D possibly corresponds to TRBD1 (6 bases). Trimming pared 0 bases from V and 7 bases from J, leaving 15 bases between. The CDR3 consists of 16 residues. CDR1 and CDR2 from the germline V gene are LGHNA and YSLEER. CDR3 bases: TGCGCCAGCAGCCAAGACGAAACAGGGTTGGTCGGGGAGCTGTTTTTT. Translated: CASSQDETGLVGELFF.

V usage is TRBV9 and J usage is TRBJ2-5, with 8 bases lining up with TRBD2. Per germline, CDR1 SGDLS and CDR2 YYNGEE. V was pared by 3 bases and J by 2 bases, with 6 bases of the junction left unmatched. The CDR3 contains 15 residues. The CDR3 nucleotides read TGTGCCAGCAGCGCGAGCGGGGGAGTACAAGAGACCCAGTACTTC. This translates into CASSASGGVQETQYF.

The chain combines TRBV9 with TRBJ2-2; 8 bases are a match to TRBD2. Germline assignment: CDR1 SGDLS and CDR2 YYNGEE. J lost 4 bases, V lost 0 bases, and 5 bases had no gene match. This CDR3 comprises 16 residues. This chain's CDR3 is CASSVATSGATGELFF. CDR3 coding DNA: TGTGCCAGCAGCGTAGCTACTAGCGGAGCCACCGGGGAGCTGTTTTTT.

This chain uses TRBV2 with TRBJ1-2; 8 nucleotides line up with TRBD1. The CDR3 contains 11 residues. Germline V gene data show CDR1 as SNHLY and CDR2 as FYNNEI. Trimming cost V 6 bases and J 6 bases; bases outside gene matches: 0. The CDR3 DNA follows: TGTGCCAGCAGGGACAGGGATGGCTACACCTTC. It yields the protein CASRDRDGYTF.

This sequence joins TRBV27 and TRBJ1-5, with TRBD1 matching 7 bases. The V segment lost 5 bases and the J segment 3 bases; nucleotides outside the gene matches: 16. CDR3 length: 18 residues. Germline V gene lookup returns CDR1 MNHEY and CDR2 SMNVEV (reference sequence). In DNA, the CDR3 is TGTGCCAGCAGTAGTAGGGGGCGGGGAGGTCCATTCAATCAGCCCCAGCATTTT. This translates into CASSSRGRGGPFNQPQHF.

The V and J genes are TRBV11-2 and TRBJ1-2, with D unclear. This CDR3 has 12 residues. Germline CDR1 and CDR2: SGHAT and FQNNGV. The V end was cut by 5 bases, the J end by 4 bases, with 8 bases between. This chain's CDR3 is CASSRGFYGYTF. For the CDR3, the DNA is TGTGCCAGCAGCCGAGGATTCTATGGCTACACCTTC.

This rearrangement joins TRBV6-1 to TRBJ1-5; weak D call: TRBD1 (6 bases). V lost 2 bases to trimming and J lost 11 bases, with 16 bases between them. The CDR3 consists of 14 residues. CDR1 MNHNS and CDR2 SASEGT come from the germline V gene. The CDR3 reads CASSEMTGGLAQHF. CDR3 nucleotides: TGTGCCAGCAGTGAAATGACAGGAGGGTTAGCCCAGCATTTT.

The chain couples TRBV21-1 to TRBJ2-7; the D segment call TRBD1 is taken from the table without a DNA check. TRBV21-1 is recorded as a pseudogene. CDR3 size: 15 residues. CDR3 amino acids: CASSKVGGDRQSPLV. CDR3 coding DNA: TGTGCCAGCAGCAAAGTAGGGGGGGACAGGCAATCACCGCTGGTC.

This chain uses TRBV5-1 with TRBJ2-5, with D tentatively TRBD2 (7 bases). Per germline, CDR1 SGHRS and CDR2 YFSETQ. The CDR3 loop spans 15 amino acids. V was trimmed by 0 bases and J by 7 bases, leaving 16 bases between them. The CDR3, as DNA: TGCGCCAGCAGCTTGGAAGAGGGGGGGCTTCTGACCCAGTACTTC. Translation gives CASSLEEGGLLTQYF.

The CDR3, as DNA: TGTGCCAGCTCATCCCGACGAGTTGCAGATACGCAGTATTTT. This codes for CASSSRRVADTQYF. V usage is TRBV18 and J usage is TRBJ2-3; no clear D gene. From germline, CDR1 is KGHSH and CDR2 LQKENI. This CDR3 has 14 amino acids. V lost 5 bases, J lost 4 bases, and 13 bases lay in between.

The chain combines TRBV7-2 with TRBJ2-7; TRBD2 aligns across 10 bases. V was pared by 5 bases and J by 2 bases, with 3 bases of the junction left unmatched. CDR1 is SGHTA, CDR2 FQGNSA, per germline. This CDR3 contains 14 residues. In DNA form, the CDR3 reads TGTGCCAGCAGCCTTAGCGGGGGGCCCTACGAGCAGTACTTC. This encodes CASSLSGGPYEQYF.

The chain recombines TRBV11-3 with TRBJ2-5, with D perhaps matching TRBD1 (6 bases). Germline V gene data show CDR1 as SGHNT and CDR2 as YENEEA. The length of the CDR3 is 14 residues. The V end was cut by 2 bases, the J end by 4 bases, with 11 bases between. The DNA of the CDR3 is TGTGCCAGCAGCTTAACCGGCAGGGGAGAGACCCAGTACTTC. It yields the protein CASSLTGRGETQYF.

V is TRBV7-9 and J is TRBJ2-5; maybe TRBD1 (5 bases). The V end lost 6 bases, the J end lost 0 bases, and 11 bases lay between the germline ends. Germline-derived CDR1 and CDR2 are SEHNR and FQNEAQ (reference sequence). The CDR3 totals 14 residues. The CDR3 sequence: CASSYVGDQETQYF. The DNA of the CDR3 is TGTGCCAGCAGTTACGTAGGGGACCAAGAGACCCAGTACTTC.

The V gene is TRBV11-2, the J gene TRBJ1-4; possibly TRBD1 for D (5 bases). V lost 3 bases, J lost 7 bases, and 12 bases lay in between. Germline lookup yields CDR1 SGHAT and CDR2 FQNNGV. The CDR3 contains 14 residues. The DNA for the CDR3 is TGTGCCAGCAGCTTGACAGTGAGGGGTGAAAAACTGTTTTTT. Translated, it gives CASSLTVRGEKLFF.

This rearrangement joins TRBV18 to TRBJ2-7, with D unclear. The CDR3 is 15 amino acids. Germline V gene data show CDR1 as KGHSH and CDR2 as LQKENI. The germline V and J ends were trimmed by 3 bases and 1 base, with 13 bases remaining between them. CDR3 region: CASSPGIGLSYEQYF. The CDR3 nucleotides are TGTGCCAGCTCACCGGGGATCGGTTTATCCTACGAGCAGTACTTC.

This chain uses TRBV5-8 with TRBJ1-6; D gene ambiguous. CDR3 size: 14 residues. Trimming pared 2 bases from V and 5 bases from J, leaving 8 bases between. From germline, CDR1 is SGHTS and CDR2 YDEGEE. The CDR3 nucleotides are TGTGCCAGCAGCTTTTTGATGAATAATTCACCCCTCCACTTT. This encodes CASSFLMNNSPLHF.